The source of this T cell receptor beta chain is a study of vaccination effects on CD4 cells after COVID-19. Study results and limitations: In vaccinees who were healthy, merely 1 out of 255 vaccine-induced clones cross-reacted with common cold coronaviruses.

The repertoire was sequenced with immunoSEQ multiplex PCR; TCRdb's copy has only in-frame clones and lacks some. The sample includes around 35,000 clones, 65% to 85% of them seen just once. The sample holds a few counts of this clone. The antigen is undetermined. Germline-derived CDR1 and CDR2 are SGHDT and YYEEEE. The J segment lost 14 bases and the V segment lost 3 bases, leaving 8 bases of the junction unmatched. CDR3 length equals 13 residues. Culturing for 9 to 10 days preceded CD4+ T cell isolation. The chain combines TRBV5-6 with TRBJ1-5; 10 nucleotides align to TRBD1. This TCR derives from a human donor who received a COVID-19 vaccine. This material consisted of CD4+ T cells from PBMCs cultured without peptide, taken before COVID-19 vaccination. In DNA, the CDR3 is TGTGCCAGCAGCTCCTATCCGGGGACAGGGGAGCATTTT. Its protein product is CASSSYPGTGEHF.